This T cell receptor (beta chain) was retrieved from a study of T cells in Graves' hyperthyroidism and ophthalmopathy. On the study more broadly: Before treatment of any kind, peripheral blood was taken at initial diagnosis.

What was amplified from RNA transcripts were TCR beta CDR3 regions. HTBI primers drove first-round RT-PCR of the TCR CDR3. TCRdb itself ran the multiplex PCR reads through MiXCR, one entry per CDR3 protein. The profile covers a few hundred thousand distinct CDR3 sequences, with 25% appearing a single time and less than 85% taken by the ten largest. It was considered stable Graves' hyperthyroidism when ophthalmopathy did not progress within 18 months. This clonotype has just a few counts. The V gene lost 6 bases and the J gene lost 3 bases, with 12 bases spanning the gap. This CDR3 is built from 14 residues. Germline V gene data show CDR1 as MNHNS and CDR2 as SASEGT.

The clonotype originates from a man aged 50 to 60 with Graves' hyperthyroidism. The chain recombines TRBV6-1 with TRBJ2-4; D is perhaps TRBD1 (5 bases). Sequenced: blood. Here the CDR3 DNA reads TGTGCCAGCAGCACCGTAGGGGTCAAAAACATTCAGTACTTC. Translation: CASSTVGVKNIQYF.